Sequencing of this T cell receptor beta chain was carried out in a study of beta chain features in type 1 diabetes. Overall study findings and caveats: Moderate yet significant TCRB CDR3 shortening was seen in Type 1 diabetes patients in all four CD4+ subsets.

This clone was counted a few times. As yet, its antigen is unknown. Expressed TCRB transcripts got sequenced, as all isolated RNA was reverse transcribed. Only in-frame clones appear in the TCRdb table, and some are missing; sequencing was by immunoSEQ multiplex PCR. The data show roughly 700,000 clones, with roughly 13% seen just once and less than 0.025% held by the top ten. This TCR was sampled from a man between 18 and 29 years old with type 1 diabetes. The sequenced material came from naive CD4+ T cells from blood.

CDR3 sequence (DNA): TGTGCCAGCAGCTATCATTCCGGGACATCCGTGAATGAGCAGTTCTTC. As protein: CASSYHSGTSVNEQFF. The chain couples TRBV5-6 to TRBJ2-1, with D possibly matching TRBD1 (6 bases). V lost 3 bases to trimming and J lost 7 bases, with 20 bases between them. CDR3 length equals 16 residues. In germline, CDR1 is SGHDT, CDR2 YYEEEE.